This T cell receptor (beta chain) was recorded in a study of T-cell reconstitution after alpha-beta-depleted transplantation in children. Notes on the study in general: By about two months after transplant, alpha-beta T cells reportedly arose from several hundred graft clones that had expanded. There were some patients whose high TCRbeta diversity at day 60 came from surviving recipient T cells and thymic progenitors. The authors attributed T-cell counts and diversity one year after transplant mostly to newly produced T cells.

The TCRbeta library incorporated unique molecular identifiers. MiXCR was run by TCRdb on the PCR reads, yielding one entry per CDR3 protein. This table holds roughly 180,000 distinct CDR3 sequences, over 8.5% found once. V was cut by 5 bases and J by 2 bases, with 9 bases left in between. The CDR3 is 13 residues long. Germline CDR1 and CDR2: SNHLY and FYNNEI. There are many counts of this clonotype. The antigen is unknown. The specimen was PBMCs, collected before TCRalphabeta/CD19-depleted stem cell transplant. The TCR sequence derives from a boy under 10 years old with acute myeloid leukemia, due to receive a stem cell transplant. The J gene is TRBJ1-2, the V gene TRBV2, with a possible D match to TRBD1 (5 bases). The CDR3 loop reads CASSSEGNYGYTF. CDR3 coding DNA: TGTGCCAGCAGTTCCGAGGGGAACTATGGCTACACCTTC.